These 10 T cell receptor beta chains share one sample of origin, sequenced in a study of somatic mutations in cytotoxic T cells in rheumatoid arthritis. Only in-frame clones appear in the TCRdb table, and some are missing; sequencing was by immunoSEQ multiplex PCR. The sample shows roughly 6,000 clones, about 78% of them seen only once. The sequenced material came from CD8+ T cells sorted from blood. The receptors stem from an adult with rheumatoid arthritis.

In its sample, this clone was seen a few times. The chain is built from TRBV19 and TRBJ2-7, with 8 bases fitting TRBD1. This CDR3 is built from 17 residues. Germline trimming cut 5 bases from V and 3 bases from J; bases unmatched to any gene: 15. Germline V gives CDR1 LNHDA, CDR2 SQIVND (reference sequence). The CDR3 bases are TGTGCCAGTAGTGGACAGGGTAAGAAGTCCACCCACTACGAGCAGTACTTC. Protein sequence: CASSGQGKKSTHYEQYF.

The CDR3: CASRKLTGTGELFF. The CDR3 DNA sequence: TGTGCCAGCAGAAAGCTCACAGGGACCGGGGAGCTGTTTTTT. The J gene is TRBJ2-2, the V gene TRBV19, with a weak D call TRBD1 (6 bases). CDR1 is LNHDA and CDR2 is SQIVND in the germline V gene (reference sequence). The CDR3 contains 14 residues. The V end lost 9 bases, the J end lost 5 bases, and 16 bases lay between the germline ends. Full variable domain (missing parts from reference TRBV19 and TRBJ2-2): DGGITQSPKYLFRKEGQNVTLSCEQNLNHDAMYWYRQDPGQGLRLIYYSQIVNDFQKGDIAEGYSVSREKKESFPLTVTSAQKNPTAFYLCASRKLTGTGELFFGEGSRLTVL.

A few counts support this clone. CDR3 protein: CASSGPGTGDIQYF. Here the CDR3 DNA reads TGTGCCAGCAGTGGCCCAGGGACAGGGGACATTCAGTACTTC. The chain recombines TRBV2 with TRBJ2-4; 10 bases match TRBD1. This CDR3 has 14 residues. Unmatched junction bases numbered 5, after V lost 4 bases and J lost 8 bases. Germline V gene data show CDR1 as SNHLY and CDR2 as FYNNEI.

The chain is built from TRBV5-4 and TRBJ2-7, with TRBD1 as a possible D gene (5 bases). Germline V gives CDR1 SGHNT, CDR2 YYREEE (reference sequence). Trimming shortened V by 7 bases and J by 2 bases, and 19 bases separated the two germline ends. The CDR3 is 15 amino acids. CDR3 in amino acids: CASRRSPRQTYEQYF. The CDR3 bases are TGTGCCAGCCGCAGATCCCCCCGACAGACCTACGAGCAGTACTTC.

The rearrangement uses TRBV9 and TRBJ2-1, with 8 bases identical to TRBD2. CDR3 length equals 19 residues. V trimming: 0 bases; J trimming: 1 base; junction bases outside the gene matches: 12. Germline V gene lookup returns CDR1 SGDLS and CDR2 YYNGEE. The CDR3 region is CASSVGGNSGAYSYNEQFF. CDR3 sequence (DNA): TGTGCCAGCAGCGTAGGAGGTAATAGCGGGGCCTATTCCTACAATGAGCAGTTCTTC.

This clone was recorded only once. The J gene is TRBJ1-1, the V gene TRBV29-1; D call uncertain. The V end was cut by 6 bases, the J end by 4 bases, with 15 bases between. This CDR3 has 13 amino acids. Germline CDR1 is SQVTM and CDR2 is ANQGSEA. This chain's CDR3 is CSVHSAPGTEAFF. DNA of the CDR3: TGCAGCGTCCACAGCGCCCCGGGCACTGAAGCTTTCTTT.

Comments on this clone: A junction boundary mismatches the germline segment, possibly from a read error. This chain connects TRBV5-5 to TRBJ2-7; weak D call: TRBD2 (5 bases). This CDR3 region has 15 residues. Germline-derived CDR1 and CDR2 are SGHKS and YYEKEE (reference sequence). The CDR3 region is CASSQDTGIWDEQYF. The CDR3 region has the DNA TGCGCCAGCAGCCAAGATACCGGGATATGGGACGAGCAGTACTTC. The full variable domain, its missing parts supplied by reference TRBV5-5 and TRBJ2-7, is DAGVTQSPTHLIKTRGQQVTLRCSPISGHKSVSWYQQVLGQGPQFIFQYYEKEERGRGNFPDRFSARQFPNYSSELNVNALLLGDSALYLCASSQDTGIWDEQYFGPGTRLTVT.

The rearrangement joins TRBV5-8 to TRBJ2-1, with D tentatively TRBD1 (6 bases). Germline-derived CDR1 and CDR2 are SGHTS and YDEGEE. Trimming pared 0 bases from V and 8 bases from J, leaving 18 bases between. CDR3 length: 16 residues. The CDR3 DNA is TGTGCCAGCAGCTTGGGAGTGGGGGCCCCCGGCCATGAGCAGTTCTTC. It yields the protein CASSLGVGAPGHEQFF.

CDR3 coding DNA: TGTGCCTGGAGTAATGGGGTAGGGATGAACACTGAAGCTTTCTTT. Translated, it gives CAWSNGVGMNTEAFF. The chain carries TRBV30 and TRBJ1-1; no reliable D call. CDR3 length: 15 residues. With 2 bases removed from V and 0 bases from J, the gap between germline ends came to 13 bases. CDR1 is GTSNPN and CDR2 is SVGIG in the germline V gene (reference sequence).

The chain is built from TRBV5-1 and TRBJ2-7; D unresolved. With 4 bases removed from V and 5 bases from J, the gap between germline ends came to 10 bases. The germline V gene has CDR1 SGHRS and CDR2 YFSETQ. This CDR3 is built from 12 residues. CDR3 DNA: TGCGCCAGCAGCCCCCACGGCGACGAGCAGTACTTC. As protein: CASSPHGDEQYF. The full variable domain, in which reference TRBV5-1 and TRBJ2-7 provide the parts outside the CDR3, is KAGVTQTPRYLIKTRGQQVTLSCSPISGHRSVSWYQQTPGQGLQFLFEYFSETQRNKGNFPGRFSGRQFSNSRSEMNVSTLELGDSALYLCASSPHGDEQYFGPGTRLTVT.